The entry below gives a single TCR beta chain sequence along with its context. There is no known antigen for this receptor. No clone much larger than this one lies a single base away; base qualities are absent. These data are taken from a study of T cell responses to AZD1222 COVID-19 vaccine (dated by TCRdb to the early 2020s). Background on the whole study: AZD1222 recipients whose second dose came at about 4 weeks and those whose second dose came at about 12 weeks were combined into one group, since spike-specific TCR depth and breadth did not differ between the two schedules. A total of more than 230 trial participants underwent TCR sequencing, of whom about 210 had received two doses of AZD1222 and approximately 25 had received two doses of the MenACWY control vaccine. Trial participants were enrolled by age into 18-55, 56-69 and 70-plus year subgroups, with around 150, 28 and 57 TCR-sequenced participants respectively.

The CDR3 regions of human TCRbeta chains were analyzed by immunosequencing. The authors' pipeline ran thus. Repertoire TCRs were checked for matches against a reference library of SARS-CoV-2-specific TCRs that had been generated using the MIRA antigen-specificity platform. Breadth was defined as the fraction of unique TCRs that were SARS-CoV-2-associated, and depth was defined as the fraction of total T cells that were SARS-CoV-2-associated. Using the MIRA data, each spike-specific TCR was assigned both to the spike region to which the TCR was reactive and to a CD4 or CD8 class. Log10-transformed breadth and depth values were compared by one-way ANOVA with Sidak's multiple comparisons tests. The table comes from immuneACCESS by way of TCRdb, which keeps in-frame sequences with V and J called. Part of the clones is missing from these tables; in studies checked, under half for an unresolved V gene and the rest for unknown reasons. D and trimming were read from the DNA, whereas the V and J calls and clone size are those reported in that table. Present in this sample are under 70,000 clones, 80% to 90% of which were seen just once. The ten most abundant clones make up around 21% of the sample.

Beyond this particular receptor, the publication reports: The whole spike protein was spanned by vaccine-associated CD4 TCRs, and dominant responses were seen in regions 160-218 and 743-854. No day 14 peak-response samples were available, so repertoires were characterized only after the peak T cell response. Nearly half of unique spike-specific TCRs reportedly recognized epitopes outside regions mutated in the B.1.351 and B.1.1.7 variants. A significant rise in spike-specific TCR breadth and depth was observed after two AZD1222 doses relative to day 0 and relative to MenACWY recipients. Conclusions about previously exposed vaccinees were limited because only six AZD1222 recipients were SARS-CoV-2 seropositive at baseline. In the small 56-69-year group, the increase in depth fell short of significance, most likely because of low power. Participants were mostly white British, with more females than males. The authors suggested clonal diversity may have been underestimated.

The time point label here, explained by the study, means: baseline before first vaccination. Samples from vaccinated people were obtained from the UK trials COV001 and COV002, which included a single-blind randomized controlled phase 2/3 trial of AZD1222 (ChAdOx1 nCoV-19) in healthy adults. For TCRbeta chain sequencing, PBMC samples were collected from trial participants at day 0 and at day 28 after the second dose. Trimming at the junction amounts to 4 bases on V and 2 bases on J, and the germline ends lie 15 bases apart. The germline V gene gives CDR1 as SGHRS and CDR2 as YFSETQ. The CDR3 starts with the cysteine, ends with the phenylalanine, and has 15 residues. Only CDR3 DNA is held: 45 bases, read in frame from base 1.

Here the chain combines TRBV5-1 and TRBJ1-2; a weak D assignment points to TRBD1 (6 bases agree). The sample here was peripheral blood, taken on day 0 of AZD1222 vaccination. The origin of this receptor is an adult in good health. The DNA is TGCGCCAGCAGCGATACCCGGACAGCGAACTATGGCTACACCTTC. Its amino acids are CASSDTRTANYGYTF.